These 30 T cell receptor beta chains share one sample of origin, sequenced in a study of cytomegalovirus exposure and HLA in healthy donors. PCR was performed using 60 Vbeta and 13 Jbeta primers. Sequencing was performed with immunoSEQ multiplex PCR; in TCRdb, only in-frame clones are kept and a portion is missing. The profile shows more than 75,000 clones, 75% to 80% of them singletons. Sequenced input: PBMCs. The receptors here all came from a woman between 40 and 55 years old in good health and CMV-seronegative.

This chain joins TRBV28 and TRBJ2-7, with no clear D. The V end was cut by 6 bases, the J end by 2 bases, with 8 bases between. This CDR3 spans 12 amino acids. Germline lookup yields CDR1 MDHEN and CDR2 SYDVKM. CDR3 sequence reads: CASSSLPYEQYF. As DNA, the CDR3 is TGTGCCAGCAGCTCTCTCCCCTACGAGCAGTACTTC.

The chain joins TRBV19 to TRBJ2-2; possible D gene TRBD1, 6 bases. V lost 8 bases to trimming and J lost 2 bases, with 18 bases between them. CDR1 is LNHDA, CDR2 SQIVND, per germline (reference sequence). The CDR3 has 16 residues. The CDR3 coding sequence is TGTGCCAGTGGGGGCGAATGGGGCCCAAACACCGGGGAGCTGTTTTTT. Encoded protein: CASGGEWGPNTGELFF. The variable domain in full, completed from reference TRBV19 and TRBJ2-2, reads DGGITQSPKYLFRKEGQNVTLSCEQNLNHDAMYWYRQDPGQGLRLIYYSQIVNDFQKGDIAEGYSVSREKKESFPLTVTSAQKNPTAFYLCASGGEWGPNTGELFFGEGSRLTVL.

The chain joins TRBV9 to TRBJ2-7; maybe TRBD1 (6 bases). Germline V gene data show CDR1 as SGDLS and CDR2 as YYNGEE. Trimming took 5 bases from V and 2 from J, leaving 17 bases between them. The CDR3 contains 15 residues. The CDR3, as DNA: TGTGCCAGCAGTTCCACCGGGACAACTCCCTACGAGCAGTACTTC. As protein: CASSSTGTTPYEQYF.

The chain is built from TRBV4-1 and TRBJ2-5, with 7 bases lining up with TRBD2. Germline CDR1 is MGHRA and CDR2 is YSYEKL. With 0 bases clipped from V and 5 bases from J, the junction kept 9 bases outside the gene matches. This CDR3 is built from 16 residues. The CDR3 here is CASSQDRLAVWETQYF. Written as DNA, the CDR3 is TGCGCCAGCAGCCAAGATCGCCTAGCGGTCTGGGAGACCCAGTACTTC.

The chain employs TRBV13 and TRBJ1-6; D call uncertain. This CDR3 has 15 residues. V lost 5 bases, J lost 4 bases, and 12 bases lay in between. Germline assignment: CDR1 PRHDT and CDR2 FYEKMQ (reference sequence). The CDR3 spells CASSQRGNYNSPLHF. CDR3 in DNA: TGTGCCAGCAGCCAAAGAGGGAATTATAATTCACCCCTCCACTTT.

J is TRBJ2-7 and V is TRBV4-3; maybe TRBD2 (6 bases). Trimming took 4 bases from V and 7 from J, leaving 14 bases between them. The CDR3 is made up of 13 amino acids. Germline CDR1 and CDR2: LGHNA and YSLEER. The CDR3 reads CASSRDGTSEQYF. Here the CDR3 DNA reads TGCGCCAGCAGCCGGGATGGGACTTCTGAGCAGTACTTC.

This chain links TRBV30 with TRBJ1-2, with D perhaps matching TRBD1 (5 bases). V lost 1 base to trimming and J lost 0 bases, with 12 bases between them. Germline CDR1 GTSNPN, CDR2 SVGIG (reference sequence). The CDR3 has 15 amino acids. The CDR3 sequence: CAWSATGGTNYGYTF. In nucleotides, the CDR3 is TGTGCCTGGAGTGCTACAGGAGGGACTAACTATGGCTACACCTTC.

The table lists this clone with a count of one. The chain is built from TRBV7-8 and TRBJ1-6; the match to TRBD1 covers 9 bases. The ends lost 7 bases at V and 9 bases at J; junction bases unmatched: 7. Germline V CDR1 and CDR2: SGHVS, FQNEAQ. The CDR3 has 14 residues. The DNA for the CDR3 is TGTGCCAGCACCCGGGACAGGGAGGCTTCACCCCTCCACTTT. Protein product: CASTRDREASPLHF.

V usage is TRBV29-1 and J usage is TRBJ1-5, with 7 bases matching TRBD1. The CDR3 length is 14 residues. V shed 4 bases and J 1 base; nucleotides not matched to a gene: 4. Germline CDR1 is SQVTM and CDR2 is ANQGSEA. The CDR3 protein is CSVVEGASNQPQHF. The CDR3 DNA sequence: TGCAGCGTTGTGGAGGGGGCCAGCAATCAGCCCCAGCATTTT. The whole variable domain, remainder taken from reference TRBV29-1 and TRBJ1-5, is SAVISQKPSRDICQRGTSLTIQCQVDSQVTMMFWYRQQPGQSLTLIATANQGSEATYESGFVIDKFPISRPNLTFSTLTVSNMSPEDSSIYLCSVVEGASNQPQHFGDGTRLSIL.

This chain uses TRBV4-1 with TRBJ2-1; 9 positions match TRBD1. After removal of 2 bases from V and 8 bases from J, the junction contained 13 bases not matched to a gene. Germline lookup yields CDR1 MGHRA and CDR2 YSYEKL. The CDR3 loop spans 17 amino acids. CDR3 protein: CASSQRTPGQGSDEQFF. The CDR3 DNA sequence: TGCGCCAGCAGCCAAAGGACCCCGGGACAGGGATCTGATGAGCAGTTCTTC.

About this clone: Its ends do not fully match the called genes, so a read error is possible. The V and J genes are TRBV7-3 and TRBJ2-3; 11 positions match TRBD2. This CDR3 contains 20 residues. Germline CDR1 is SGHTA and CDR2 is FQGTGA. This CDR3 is CASSLTPRGSGGESTDTQYF. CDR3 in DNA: TGTGCCAGCAGCCTAACACCTCGAGGTAGCGGGGGGGAAAGCACAGATACGCAGTATTTT.

The CDR3 loop reads CASSLTGGGYNEQFF. The DNA of the CDR3 is TGTGCCAGCAGCCTCACGGGCGGGGGGTACAATGAGCAGTTCTTC. This chain joins TRBV7-2 and TRBJ2-1, with 8 bases aligning to TRBD2. Per germline, CDR1 SGHTA and CDR2 FQGNSA. Trimming cost V 5 bases and J 4 bases; bases outside gene matches: 7. There are 15 residues in the CDR3.

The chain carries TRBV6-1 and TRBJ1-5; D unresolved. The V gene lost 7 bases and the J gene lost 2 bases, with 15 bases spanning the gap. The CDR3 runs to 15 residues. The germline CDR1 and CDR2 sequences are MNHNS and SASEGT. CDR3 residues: CASNLRVFGNQPQHF. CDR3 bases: TGTGCCAGCAACCTTAGAGTGTTTGGCAATCAGCCCCAGCATTTT.

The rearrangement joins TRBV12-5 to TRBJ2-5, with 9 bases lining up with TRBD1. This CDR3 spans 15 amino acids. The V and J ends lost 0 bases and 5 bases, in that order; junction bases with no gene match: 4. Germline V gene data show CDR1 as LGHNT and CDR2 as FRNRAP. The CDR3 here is CASGLVGTGLETQYF. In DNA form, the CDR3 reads TGTGCTAGTGGTTTGGTAGGGACAGGGTTGGAGACCCAGTACTTC. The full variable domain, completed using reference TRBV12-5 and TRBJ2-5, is DARVTQTPRHKVTEMGQEVTMRCQPILGHNTVFWYRQTMMQGLELLAYFRNRAPLDDSGMPKDRFSAEMPDATLATLKIQPSEPRDSAVYFCASGLVGTGLETQYFGPGTRLLVL.

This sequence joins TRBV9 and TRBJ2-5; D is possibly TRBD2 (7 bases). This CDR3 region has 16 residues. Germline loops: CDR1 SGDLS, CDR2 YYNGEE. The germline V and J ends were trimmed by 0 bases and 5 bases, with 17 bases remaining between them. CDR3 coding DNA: TGTGCCAGCAGCGTAGTTCCGGGGGGCTCGGGGGAGACCCAGTACTTC. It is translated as CASSVVPGGSGETQYF. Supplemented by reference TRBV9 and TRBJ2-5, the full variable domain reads DSGVTQTPKHLITATGQRVTLRCSPRSGDLSVYWYQQSLDQGLQFLIQYYNGEERAKGNILERFSAQQFPDLHSELNLSSLELGDSALYFCASSVVPGGSGETQYFGPGTRLLVL.

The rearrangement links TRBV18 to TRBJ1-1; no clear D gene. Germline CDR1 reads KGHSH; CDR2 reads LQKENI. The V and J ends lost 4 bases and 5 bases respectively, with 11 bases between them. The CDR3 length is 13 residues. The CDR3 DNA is TGTGCCAGCTCACGGGGAGGGAGAACTGAAGCTTTCTTT. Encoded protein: CASSRGGRTEAFF.

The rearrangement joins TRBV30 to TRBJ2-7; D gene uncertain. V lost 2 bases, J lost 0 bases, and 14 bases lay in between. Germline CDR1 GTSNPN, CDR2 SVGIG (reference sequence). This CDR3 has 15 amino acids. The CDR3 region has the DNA TGTGCCTGGAGTCCGCGCCCACGGAGCTCCTACGAGCAGTACTTC. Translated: CAWSPRPRSSYEQYF.

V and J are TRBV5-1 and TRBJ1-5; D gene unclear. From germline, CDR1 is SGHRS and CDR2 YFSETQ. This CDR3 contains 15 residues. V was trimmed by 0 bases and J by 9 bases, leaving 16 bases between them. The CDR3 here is CASSLVGSGEGPQHF. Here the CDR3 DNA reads TGCGCCAGCAGCTTGGTTGGGTCCGGAGAGGGGCCCCAGCATTTT.

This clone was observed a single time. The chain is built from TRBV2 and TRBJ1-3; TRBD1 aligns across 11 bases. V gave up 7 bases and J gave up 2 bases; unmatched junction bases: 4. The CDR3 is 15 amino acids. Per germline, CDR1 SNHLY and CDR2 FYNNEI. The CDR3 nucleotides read TGTGCCAGCACGGGACAGGGGGGACCTGGAAACACCATATATTTT. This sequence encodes CASTGQGGPGNTIYF.

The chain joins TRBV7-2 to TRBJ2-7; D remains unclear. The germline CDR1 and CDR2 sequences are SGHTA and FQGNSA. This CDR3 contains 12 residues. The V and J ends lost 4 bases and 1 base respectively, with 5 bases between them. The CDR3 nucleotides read TGTGCCAGCAGCTGGCCTTCCTACGAGCAGTACTTC. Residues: CASSWPSYEQYF. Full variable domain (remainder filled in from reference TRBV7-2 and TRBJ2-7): GAGVSQSPSNKVTEKGKDVELRCDPISGHTALYWYRQSLGQGLEFLIYFQGNSAPDKSGLPSDRFSAERTGGSVSTLTIQRTQQEDSAVYLCASSWPSYEQYFGPGTRLTVT.

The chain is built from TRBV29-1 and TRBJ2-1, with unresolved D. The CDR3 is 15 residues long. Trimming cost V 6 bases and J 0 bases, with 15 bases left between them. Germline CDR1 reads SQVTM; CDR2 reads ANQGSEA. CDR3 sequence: CSVRPGGSSYNEQFF. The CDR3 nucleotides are TGCAGCGTGCGTCCCGGCGGTAGCTCCTACAATGAGCAGTTCTTC.

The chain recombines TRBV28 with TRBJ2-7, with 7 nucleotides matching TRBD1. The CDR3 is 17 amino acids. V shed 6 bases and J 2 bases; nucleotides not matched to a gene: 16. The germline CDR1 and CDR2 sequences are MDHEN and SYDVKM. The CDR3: CASSQLASGQATYEQYF. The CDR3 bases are TGTGCCAGCAGCCAACTTGCAAGTGGACAGGCAACCTACGAGCAGTACTTC.

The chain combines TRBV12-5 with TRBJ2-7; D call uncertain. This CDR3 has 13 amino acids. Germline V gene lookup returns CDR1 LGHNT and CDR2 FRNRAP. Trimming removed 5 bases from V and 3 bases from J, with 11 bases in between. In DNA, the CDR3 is TGTGCTAGTGGTATCGACACCTACTACGAGCAGTACTTC. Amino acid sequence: CASGIDTYYEQYF.

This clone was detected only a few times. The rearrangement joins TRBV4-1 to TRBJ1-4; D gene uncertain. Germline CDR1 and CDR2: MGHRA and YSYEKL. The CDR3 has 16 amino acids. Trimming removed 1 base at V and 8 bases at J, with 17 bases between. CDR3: CASSQVVVGRGEKLFF. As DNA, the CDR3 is TGCGCCAGCAGCCAAGTAGTGGTGGGAAGAGGGGAAAAACTGTTTTTT.

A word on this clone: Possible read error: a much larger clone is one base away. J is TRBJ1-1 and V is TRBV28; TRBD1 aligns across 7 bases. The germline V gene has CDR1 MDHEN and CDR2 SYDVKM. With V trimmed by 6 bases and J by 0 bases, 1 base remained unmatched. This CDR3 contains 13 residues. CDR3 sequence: CASSRGVNTEAFF. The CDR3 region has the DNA TGTGCCAGCAGCAGGGGGGTGAACACTGAAGCTTTCTTT.

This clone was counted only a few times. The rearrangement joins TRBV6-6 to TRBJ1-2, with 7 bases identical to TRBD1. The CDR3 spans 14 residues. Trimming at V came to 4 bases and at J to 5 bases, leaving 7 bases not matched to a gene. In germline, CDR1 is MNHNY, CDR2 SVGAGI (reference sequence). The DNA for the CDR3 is TGTGCCAGCAGTTCTCAGGGGGTGACTTATGGCTACACCTTC. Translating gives CASSSQGVTYGYTF.

In DNA, the CDR3 is TGCGCCAGCAGCTTCCTAGCGGGGGGTTCTAACAATGAGCAGTTCTTC. Its translation is CASSFLAGGSNNEQFF. The chain has TRBV5-1 and TRBJ2-1; 11 bases map to TRBD2. CDR1 is SGHRS and CDR2 is YFSETQ in the germline V gene. Trimming took 2 bases from V and 5 from J; bases not matched to a gene: 6. The CDR3 runs 16 residues. Combining the CDR3 with reference TRBV5-1 and TRBJ2-1 gives the whole variable domain KAGVTQTPRYLIKTRGQQVTLSCSPISGHRSVSWYQQTPGQGLQFLFEYFSETQRNKGNFPGRFSGRQFSNSRSEMNVSTLELGDSALYLCASSFLAGGSNNEQFFGPGTRLTVL.

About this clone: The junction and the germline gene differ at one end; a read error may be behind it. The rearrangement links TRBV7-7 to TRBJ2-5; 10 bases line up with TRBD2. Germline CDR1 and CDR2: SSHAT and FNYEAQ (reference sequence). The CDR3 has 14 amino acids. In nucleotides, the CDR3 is TGTGCTAGCAGCTTAGGAGCGGGGGGGGAGACCCAGTACTTC. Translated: CASSLGAGGETQYF.

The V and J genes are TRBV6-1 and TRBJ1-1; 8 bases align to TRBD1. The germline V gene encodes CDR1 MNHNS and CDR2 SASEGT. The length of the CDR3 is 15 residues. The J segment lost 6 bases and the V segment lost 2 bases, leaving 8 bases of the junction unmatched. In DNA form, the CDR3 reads TGTGCCAGCAGTGAAAGGTCCCAGGGGGCGGCTGAAGCTTTCTTT. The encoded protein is CASSERSQGAAEAFF.

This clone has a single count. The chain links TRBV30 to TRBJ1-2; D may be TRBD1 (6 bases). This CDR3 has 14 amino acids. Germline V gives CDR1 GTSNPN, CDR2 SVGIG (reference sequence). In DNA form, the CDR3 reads TGTGCTTCCACTCACCTCCCGGGGGGCACTGGCTACACCTTC. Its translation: CASTHLPGGTGYTF. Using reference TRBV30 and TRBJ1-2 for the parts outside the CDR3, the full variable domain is SQTIHQWPATLVQPVGSPLSLECTVEGTSNPNLYWYRQAAGRGLQLLFYSVGIGQISSEVPQNLSASRPQDRQFILSSKKLLLSDSGFYLCASTHLPGGTGYTFGSGTRLTVV.